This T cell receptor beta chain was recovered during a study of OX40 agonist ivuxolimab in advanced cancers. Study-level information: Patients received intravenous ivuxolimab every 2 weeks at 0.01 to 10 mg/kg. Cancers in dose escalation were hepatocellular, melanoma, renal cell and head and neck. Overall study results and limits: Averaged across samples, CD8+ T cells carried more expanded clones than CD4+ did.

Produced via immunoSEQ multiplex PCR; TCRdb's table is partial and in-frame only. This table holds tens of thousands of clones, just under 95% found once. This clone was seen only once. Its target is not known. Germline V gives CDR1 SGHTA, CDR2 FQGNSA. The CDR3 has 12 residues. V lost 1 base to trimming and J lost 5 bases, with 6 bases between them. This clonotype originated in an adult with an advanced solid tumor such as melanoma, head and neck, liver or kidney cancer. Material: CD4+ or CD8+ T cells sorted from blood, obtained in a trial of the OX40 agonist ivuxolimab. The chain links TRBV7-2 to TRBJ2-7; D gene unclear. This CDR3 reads CASSLGDDEQYF. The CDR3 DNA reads TGTGCCAGCAGCTTAGGCGACGACGAGCAGTACTTC.